This T cell receptor (beta chain) was documented in a study of cytomegalovirus exposure and HLA in healthy donors. Germline assignment: CDR1 SGHRS and CDR2 YFSETQ. This CDR3 region has 15 residues. Germline trimming cut 4 bases from V and 6 bases from J; bases unmatched to any gene: 3. The assay was immunoSEQ multiplex PCR, and TCRdb's table has in-frame clones only and misses some. In the table there are roughly 86,000 clones, about 96% of which are singletons. The origin of this receptor is a man aged 18 to 30 in good health and CMV-seropositive. The sequencing input was PBMCs. The chain carries TRBV5-1 and TRBJ2-2; 13 bases match TRBD2. The CDR3 nucleotides are TGCGCCAGCAGCCGGACTAGCGGGAGCTCCGGGGAGCTGTTTTTT. Translation: CASSRTSGSSGELFF.